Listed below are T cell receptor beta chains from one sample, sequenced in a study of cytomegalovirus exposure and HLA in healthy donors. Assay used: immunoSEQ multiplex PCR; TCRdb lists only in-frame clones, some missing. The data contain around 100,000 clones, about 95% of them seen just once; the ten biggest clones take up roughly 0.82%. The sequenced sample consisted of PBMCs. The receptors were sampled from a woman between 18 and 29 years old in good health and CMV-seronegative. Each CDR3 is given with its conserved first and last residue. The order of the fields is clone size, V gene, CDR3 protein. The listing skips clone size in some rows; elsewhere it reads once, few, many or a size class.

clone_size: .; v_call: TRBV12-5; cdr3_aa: CAGRRGYEQYF
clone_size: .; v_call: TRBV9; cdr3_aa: CASSSRLLPGQGTITEAFF
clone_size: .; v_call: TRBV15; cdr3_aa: CATSYLRAENEQFF
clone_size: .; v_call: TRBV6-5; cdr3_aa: CASSFRILDYGYTF
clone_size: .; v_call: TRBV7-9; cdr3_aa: CASTPARDYNTGELFF
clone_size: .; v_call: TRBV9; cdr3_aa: CASSVGQLNTEAFF
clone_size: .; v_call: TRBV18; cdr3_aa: CASSLSRGLYEQYF
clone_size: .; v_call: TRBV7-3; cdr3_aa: CASSLRGTGDGYTF
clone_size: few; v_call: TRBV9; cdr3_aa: CASSSQMNTEAFF
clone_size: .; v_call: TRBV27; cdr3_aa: CASSFRAGGTGELFF
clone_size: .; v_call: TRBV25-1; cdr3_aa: CASSEGQGLSDYGYTF
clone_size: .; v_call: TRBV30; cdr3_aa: CAWSASFRGYGTGELFF
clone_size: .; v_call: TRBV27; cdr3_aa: CASSSILTGQGDEQYF
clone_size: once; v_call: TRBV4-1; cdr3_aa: CASSRPSGQFNYGYTF
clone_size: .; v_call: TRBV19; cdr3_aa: CASSLPSSRAFF
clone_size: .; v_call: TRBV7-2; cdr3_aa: CASSLGQDYGYTF
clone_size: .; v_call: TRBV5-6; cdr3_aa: CASSLAGDTQYF
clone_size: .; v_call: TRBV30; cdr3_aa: CAWNRNILWPLDYTF
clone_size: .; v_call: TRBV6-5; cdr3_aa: CASSYGRAYEQYF
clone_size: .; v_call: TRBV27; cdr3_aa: CASSKPTASIYNEQFF
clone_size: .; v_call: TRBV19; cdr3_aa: CASSIGITTLYF
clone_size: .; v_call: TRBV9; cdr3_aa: CASSSGVAGSTDTQYF
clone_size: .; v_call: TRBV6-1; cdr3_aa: CASSAVNTGFNQETQYF
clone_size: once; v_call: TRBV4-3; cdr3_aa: CASSQDRRNSYEQYF
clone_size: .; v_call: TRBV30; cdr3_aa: CALDRGGYGYTF
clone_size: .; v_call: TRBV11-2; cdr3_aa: CASSATGGMEGTDTQYF
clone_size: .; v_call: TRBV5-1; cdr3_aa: CASSPPDRANEKLFF
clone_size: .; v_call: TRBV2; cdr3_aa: CASSPGASGSLRPGELFF
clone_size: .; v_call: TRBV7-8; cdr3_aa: CASSSQGARMVTEAFF
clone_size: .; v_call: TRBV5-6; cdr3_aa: CASSLSTGGSYNEQFF
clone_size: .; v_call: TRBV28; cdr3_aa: CASSHQFNRGPSYF
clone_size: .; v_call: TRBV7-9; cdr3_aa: CASSQPPAGNTEAFF
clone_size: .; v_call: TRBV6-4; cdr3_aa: CASSLSGGWHEQFF
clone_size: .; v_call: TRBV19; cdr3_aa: CASSKLDRGWTEAFF
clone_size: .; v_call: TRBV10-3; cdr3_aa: CAISSGLATTGELFF
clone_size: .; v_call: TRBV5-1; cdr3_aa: CASSADRGSMNTEAFF
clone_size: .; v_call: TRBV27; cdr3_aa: CASRGGGQVNYGYTF
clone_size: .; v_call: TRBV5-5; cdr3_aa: CASSLGQVSYEQYF
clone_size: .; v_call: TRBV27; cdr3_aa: CASSRSGSETQYF
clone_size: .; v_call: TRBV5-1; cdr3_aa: CASSLQGSGQETQYF